A single sample gave rise to the 30 T cell receptor beta chains below, sequenced in a study of blood T cell repertoires in COVID-19. The repertoire was sequenced with immunoSEQ multiplex PCR; TCRdb's copy has only in-frame clones and lacks some. The sample carries about 120,000 clones, around 83% recorded once. The sequencing sample was made of peripheral blood. These receptors originate from a man older than 75 with active or convalescent COVID-19.

The rearrangement joins TRBV7-2 to TRBJ1-3; 11 bases match TRBD1. The CDR3 extends over 14 amino acids. V lost 11 bases, J lost 1 base, and 4 bases stayed unmatched. Germline V gene sequence: CDR1 SGHTA, CDR2 FQGNSA. CDR3 region: CAEGDRGSGNTIYF. The CDR3 coding sequence is TGTGCCGAGGGGGACAGGGGGTCTGGAAACACCATATATTTT. The variable domain in full, completed from reference TRBV7-2 and TRBJ1-3, reads GAGVSQSPSNKVTEKGKDVELRCDPISGHTALYWYRQSLGQGLEFLIYFQGNSAPDKSGLPSDRFSAERTGGSVSTLTIQRTQQEDSAVYLCAEGDRGSGNTIYFGEGSWLTVV.

The genes are TRBV21-1 and TRBJ1-5. TRBV21-1 is assigned pseudogene status. This CDR3 region has 12 residues. The CDR3: CASSRGPQPQHF. The CDR3 nucleotides read TGTGCCAGCAGCAGAGGCCCTCAGCCCCAGCATTTT.

The CDR3 reads CASSPGGGPSYEQYF. The CDR3 nucleotides are TGTGCCAGCAGCCCCGGGGGGGGGCCCTCCTACGAGCAGTACTTC. This chain links TRBV6-2 or TRBV6-3 with TRBJ2-7; TRBD2 agrees at 8 bases. Per germline, CDR1 MNHEY and CDR2 SVGEGT. The CDR3 has 15 residues. Trimming took 6 bases from V and 0 from J; bases not matched to a gene: 7.

V and J are TRBV19 and TRBJ1-2, with 7 nucleotides matching TRBD1. V trimming: 5 bases; J trimming: 6 bases; junction bases outside the gene matches: 6. Germline V gene lookup returns CDR1 LNHDA and CDR2 SQIVND (reference sequence). The CDR3 covers 13 residues. The CDR3 region is CASSLRQGDGYTF. The CDR3, as DNA: TGTGCCAGTAGTCTAAGACAGGGAGATGGCTACACCTTC.

The chain recombines TRBV15 with TRBJ1-5; D uncertain. The CDR3 is 11 amino acids. V was clipped by 5 bases and J by 9 bases, with 8 bases between them. CDR1 LNHNV and CDR2 YYDKDF come from the germline V gene (reference sequence). CDR3 protein: CATSDGGPQHF. As DNA, the CDR3 is TGTGCCACCAGCGACGGAGGGCCCCAGCATTTT.

In the case of this clone: One end of the junction fails to match germline, which may point to a read error. The chain couples TRBV7-7 to TRBJ2-2; TRBD2 aligns across 8 bases. Germline loops: CDR1 SSHAT, CDR2 FNYEAQ (reference sequence). This CDR3 has 16 amino acids. The CDR3 DNA reads as TGTGCTAGCAGCTTAGCTCCGGGGGGGGACACCGGGGAGCTGTTTTTT. Encoded protein: CASSLAPGGDTGELFF.

The V and J genes are TRBV5-4 and TRBJ1-2; weak D call: TRBD1 (6 bases). The germline CDR1 and CDR2 sequences are SGHNT and YYREEE (reference sequence). The V end lost 5 bases, the J end lost 2 bases, and 16 bases lay between the germline ends. The CDR3 is 15 amino acids. CDR3 DNA: TGTGCCAGCAGGGCCGGGACAATGTTGAACTATGGCTACACCTTC. Translating it yields CASRAGTMLNYGYTF.

The chain joins TRBV10-3 to TRBJ2-1, with TRBD2 matching over 10 bases. The CDR3 contains 16 residues. Per the germline V gene, CDR1 is ENHRY and CDR2 is SYGVKD. Losses at the gene ends were 2 bases for V and 2 bases for J; bases not matched to a gene: 3. DNA of the CDR3: TGTGCCATCAGTGAGGGACTAGCGGCCCCCTACAATGAGCAGTTCTTC. Translation gives CAISEGLAAPYNEQFF.

The chain has TRBV18 and TRBJ2-1; 11 bases agree with TRBD2. Trimming at V came to 2 bases and at J to 0 bases, leaving 0 bases not matched to a gene. CDR3 size: 16 residues. Germline CDR1 reads KGHSH; CDR2 reads LQKENI. In DNA, the CDR3 is TGTGCCAGCTCACCAACTAGCGGGGGCTCCTACAATGAGCAGTTCTTC. Translating gives CASSPTSGGSYNEQFF.

This clone was seen a handful of times. The chain joins TRBV6-5 to TRBJ1-5, with D possibly TRBD1 on 5 matching bases. Germline values: CDR1 MNHEY, CDR2 SVGAGI. V lost 6 bases, J lost 0 bases, and 12 bases lay in between. The CDR3 extends over 15 amino acids. This CDR3 is CASSDGGYSNQPQHF. DNA for the CDR3: TGTGCCAGCAGCGACGGGGGATATAGCAATCAGCCCCAGCATTTT.

The V gene is TRBV7-9, the J gene TRBJ2-2; D possibly corresponds to TRBD1 (6 bases). The germline V and J ends were trimmed by 5 bases and 5 bases, with 15 bases remaining between them. The CDR3 covers 15 residues. Germline V gene data show CDR1 as SEHNR and CDR2 as FQNEAQ (reference sequence). Here the CDR3 DNA reads TGTGCCAGCAGCCGACAGGCCCTAGGGACCGGGGAGCTGTTTTTT. Translated: CASSRQALGTGELFF.

In this sample, this clone turned up a few times. DNA of the CDR3: TGTGCCAGCTCGGACTGGTCCTACGAGCAGTACTTC. As protein: CASSDWSYEQYF. V and J are TRBV2 and TRBJ2-7; D is possibly TRBD2 (5 bases). V lost 8 bases and J lost 1, with 9 bases in between. This CDR3 contains 12 residues. Germline values: CDR1 SNHLY, CDR2 FYNNEI.

In DNA form, the CDR3 reads TGTGCCACTGAGGGGGCTGGGGCCAACGTCCTGACTTTC. It codes for CATEGAGANVLTF. The chain has TRBV24-1 and TRBJ2-6; TRBD1 might be the D (6 bases). Trimming left V 10 bases short and J 2 bases short, with 8 bases between. The CDR3 is 13 amino acids. Germline assignment: CDR1 KGHDR and CDR2 SFDVKD.

The V gene is TRBV5-5, the J gene TRBJ2-3, with D possibly matching TRBD1 (7 bases). Germline CDR1 SGHKS, CDR2 YYEKEE (reference sequence). Trimming removed 7 bases from V and 0 bases from J, with 15 bases in between. The CDR3 loop spans 15 amino acids. CDR3 bases: TGTGCCAGCTCCCAGGGGGGAACTAGCACAGATACGCAGTATTTT. Residues: CASSQGGTSTDTQYF.

The chain recombines TRBV18 with TRBJ1-6; unclear D gene. CDR3 length: 14 amino acids. The V and J ends lost 3 bases and 5 bases respectively, with 8 bases between them. The germline gives CDR1 KGHSH, CDR2 LQKENI. The CDR3 DNA sequence: TGTGCCAGCTCACCTGGACTCAATAATTCACCCCTCCACTTT. It translates to CASSPGLNNSPLHF.

The rearrangement links TRBV5-5 to TRBJ2-2, with D tentatively TRBD1 (6 bases). The CDR3 has 16 amino acids. Trimming removed 2 bases from V and 3 bases from J, with 14 bases in between. The germline V gene has CDR1 SGHKS and CDR2 YYEKEE (reference sequence). The CDR3 protein is CASSFSGVSDTGELFF. CDR3 bases: TGTGCCAGCAGCTTTTCAGGGGTTTCGGACACCGGGGAGCTGTTTTTT.

This chain links TRBV28 with TRBJ1-2; TRBD1 might be the D (6 bases). The ends were cut back, 6 bases at V and 2 bases at J, with 10 bases in the middle. Germline V lookup: CDR1 MDHEN, CDR2 SYDVKM. The CDR3 is made up of 13 amino acids. The CDR3 loop reads CASSATGNYGYTF. CDR3 coding DNA: TGTGCCAGCAGCGCCACAGGGAACTATGGCTACACCTTC.

The chain employs TRBV5-1 and TRBJ2-3, with TRBD2 matching over 7 bases. The germline V gene encodes CDR1 SGHRS and CDR2 YFSETQ. V trimming: 5 bases; J trimming: 0 bases; junction bases outside the gene matches: 3. This CDR3 comprises 14 residues. The DNA for the CDR3 is TGCGCCAGCAGACCGGGGGGAAGCACAGATACGCAGTATTTT. It specifies CASRPGGSTDTQYF.

The rearrangement uses TRBV19 and TRBJ1-2; weak D call: TRBD1 (5 bases). Germline V lookup: CDR1 LNHDA, CDR2 SQIVND (reference sequence). This CDR3 has 13 amino acids. V lost 5 bases, J lost 2 bases, and 9 bases lay in between. The CDR3 bases are TGTGCCAGTAGTCCACAGGAGAACTATGGCTACACCTTC. Translating gives CASSPQENYGYTF.

The chain employs TRBV11-2 and TRBJ1-5; no clear D gene. Looked up from germline, CDR1 is SGHAT and CDR2 is FQNNGV. The CDR3 has 13 amino acids. The V and J ends lost 4 bases and 7 bases respectively, with 11 bases between them. CDR3 coding DNA: TGTGCCAGCAGCTCAAACTACAAGCAGCCCCAGCATTTT. Protein: CASSSNYKQPQHF.

In its sample, this clone was seen a few times. The V call is TRBV18, the J call TRBJ2-2; D unclear. V was shortened by 0 bases and J by 8 bases, with 7 bases between the two germline ends. Germline assignment: CDR1 KGHSH and CDR2 LQKENI. The CDR3 totals 13 residues. The CDR3 DNA is TGTGCCAGCTCACCACCTAATAAAGGGGAGCTGTTTTTT. Translating it yields CASSPPNKGELFF.

This chain's CDR3 is CASSFFGSGQDGYTF. CDR3 bases: TGTGCCAGCAGCTTTTTCGGTTCAGGGCAGGATGGCTACACCTTC. The genes are TRBV11-2 and TRBJ1-2; possible D gene TRBD1, 5 bases. This CDR3 has 15 amino acids. Germline lookup yields CDR1 SGHAT and CDR2 FQNNGV. V lost 3 bases, J lost 6 bases, and 17 bases lay in between.

The J gene is TRBJ2-2, the V gene TRBV7-6; possible D gene TRBD1, 6 bases. Germline-derived CDR1 and CDR2 are SGHVS and FNYEAQ. V was pared by 1 base and J by 5 bases, with 11 bases between. CDR3 length equals 15 residues. CDR3 in DNA: TGTGCCAGCAGCTTAGTACAGGGTTGGACCGGGGAGCTGTTTTTT. Protein sequence: CASSLVQGWTGELFF.

This clone has just a few counts. The chain joins TRBV3-1 (or the pseudogene TRBV3-2) to TRBJ1-1; 7 bases agree with TRBD1. This CDR3 has 14 amino acids. Trimming removed 7 bases from V and 5 bases from J; junction bases left unmatched: 10. From germline, CDR1 is LGHDT and CDR2 YNNKEL (reference sequence). CDR3 sequence: CASKSTGRGTEAFF. CDR3 coding DNA: TGTGCCAGCAAATCGACAGGGCGAGGGACTGAAGCTTTCTTT.

V and J are TRBV5-1 and TRBJ2-3, with 9 bases lining up with TRBD1. The germline gives CDR1 SGHRS, CDR2 YFSETQ. The junction had 2 bases not matched to a gene; V was cut back by 2 bases and J by 4 bases. This CDR3 comprises 14 residues. The DNA for the CDR3 is TGCGCCAGCAGCTTACAGGGGGCCCCAGATACGCAGTATTTT. Residues: CASSLQGAPDTQYF.

The rearrangement uses TRBV11-2 and TRBJ2-3; 8 bases map to TRBD2. Trimming removed 0 bases from V and 1 base from J; junction bases left unmatched: 3. This CDR3 is 16 amino acids long. CDR1 and CDR2 from the germline V gene are SGHAT and FQNNGV. DNA of the CDR3: TGTGCCAGCAGCTTAGAGAGCGGGGGACGCACAGATACGCAGTATTTT. Translated: CASSLESGGRTDTQYF.

J is TRBJ1-2 and V is TRBV5-6; D not resolved. Germline V gene sequence: CDR1 SGHDT, CDR2 YYEEEE. The CDR3 loop spans 14 amino acids. V dropped 0 bases and J dropped 3 bases, with 9 bases sitting between them. In nucleotides, the CDR3 is TGTGCCAGCAGCTTGGCCGAGGGTGACTATGGCTACACCTTC. Translation gives CASSLAEGDYGYTF.

The V call is TRBV3-1 (or the pseudogene TRBV3-2), the J call TRBJ1-1; a possible D gene is TRBD1 (5 bases). This CDR3 is 19 amino acids long. Germline values: CDR1 LGHDT, CDR2 YNNKEL (reference sequence). Trimming shortened V by 0 bases and J by 1 base, and 21 bases separated the two germline ends. The CDR3: CASSQEIVKLRGTNTEAFF. The CDR3 DNA reads as TGTGCCAGCAGCCAAGAAATCGTCAAATTAAGGGGCACGAACACTGAAGCTTTCTTT.

The J gene is TRBJ2-1, the V gene TRBV13; 8 bases match TRBD2. The V gene's germline CDR1 is PRHDT and CDR2 FYEKMQ (reference sequence). The CDR3 is 17 amino acids. J lost 7 bases, V lost 5 bases, and 16 bases had no gene match. CDR3 sequence: CASSRTYGAGEINEQFF. CDR3 nucleotides: TGTGCCAGCAGCCGAACCTACGGAGCGGGGGAGATAAATGAGCAGTTCTTC.

The chain employs TRBV9 and TRBJ2-7; D uncertain. In germline, CDR1 is SGDLS, CDR2 YYNGEE. V was cut by 3 bases and J by 2 bases, with 15 bases left in between. This CDR3 is built from 15 residues. CDR3 loop: CASSASVSTAYEQYF. The CDR3 nucleotides are TGTGCCAGCAGCGCCAGCGTGAGTACTGCCTACGAGCAGTACTTC.